Below, 30 T cell receptor beta chains from the same sample are listed, as sequenced in a study of blood T cell repertoires in COVID-19. The protocol was immunoSEQ multiplex PCR, while the TCRdb copy is restricted to in-frame clones and leaves out a portion. The table includes roughly 220,000 clones, about 80% detected once. The sequencing sample was made of PBMCs or T cells enriched from blood (not recorded which). These receptors originate from a woman in her 40s with acute COVID-19.

This chain joins TRBV6-5 and TRBJ2-2; weak D call: TRBD2 (5 bases). The germline CDR1 and CDR2 sequences are MNHEY and SVGAGI. Trimming took 0 bases from V and 7 from J, leaving 6 bases between them. This CDR3 spans 13 amino acids. CDR3 nucleotides: TGTGCCAGCAGTTACTCAGGGAGCGGGGAGCTGTTTTTT. Residues: CASSYSGSGELFF.

The chain is built from TRBV7-9 and TRBJ1-5; D gene ambiguous. The CDR3 runs to 15 residues. V dropped 5 bases and J dropped 7 bases, with 18 bases sitting between them. Germline CDR1 and CDR2: SEHNR and FQNEAQ (reference sequence). The CDR3 DNA sequence: TGTGCCAGCAGCGGCCCGGGGATGGAGTGGCAGCCCCAGCATTTT. It yields the protein CASSGPGMEWQPQHF.

In this sample, this clone turned up a few times. The chain carries TRBV6-1 and TRBJ2-7; D not resolved. Trimming cost V 6 bases and J 0 bases, with 15 bases left between them. CDR3 length equals 15 residues. Germline loops: CDR1 MNHNS, CDR2 SASEGT. CDR3 bases: TGTGCCAGCAGATACCTGAGCCTCGACTCCTACGAGCAGTACTTC. Translated: CASRYLSLDSYEQYF.

This clone appeared a few times. This chain uses TRBV10-3 with TRBJ2-1; 7 bases map to TRBD2. CDR1 ENHRY and CDR2 SYGVKD come from the germline V gene. CDR3 length equals 13 residues. V trimming: 8 bases; J trimming: 9 bases; junction bases outside the gene matches: 10. CDR3 nucleotides: TGTGCCATCCGGGAGGATTTCCAGGGTGAGCAGTTCTTC. Translating it yields CAIREDFQGEQFF.

This chain joins TRBV6-5 and TRBJ1-3; D unresolved. V was trimmed by 6 bases and J by 2 bases, leaving 11 bases between them. Looked up from germline, CDR1 is MNHEY and CDR2 is SVGAGI. This CDR3 comprises 14 residues. The CDR3 nucleotides are TGTGCCAGCAGCCCACTAGGAACTGGAAACACCATATATTTT. Translating gives CASSPLGTGNTIYF.

This clone was observed many times. The genes are TRBV4-3 and TRBJ1-2; D is undetermined. The germline CDR1 and CDR2 sequences are LGHNA and YSLEER. V lost 1 base and J 8 bases, leaving 11 bases between the germline ends. This CDR3 region has 13 residues. The CDR3 DNA reads as TGCGCCAGCAGCCAAGGACATCAGATAGGCTACACCTTC. Protein: CASSQGHQIGYTF.

This rearrangement joins TRBV12-5 to TRBJ1-3; D is uncertain. Deletions cut 5 bases from V and 4 bases from J, with 21 bases between. CDR1 and CDR2 from the germline V gene are LGHNT and FRNRAP. The CDR3 length is 17 residues. CDR3 sequence: CASGPPFAQAKGNTIYF. The CDR3 nucleotides are TGTGCTAGTGGTCCCCCATTCGCCCAGGCTAAGGGAAACACCATATATTTT.

The CDR3 is CASSFYRGTDTQYF. The DNA of the CDR3 is TGTGCCAGCAGCTTTTACAGGGGCACAGATACGCAGTATTTT. V usage is TRBV7-2 and J usage is TRBJ2-3; a weak D match, TRBD1 (6 bases). Trimming took 3 bases from V and 1 from J, leaving 8 bases between them. This CDR3 has 14 residues. Germline CDR1 is SGHTA and CDR2 is FQGNSA.

This chain links TRBV24-1 with TRBJ2-1, with 10 positions matching TRBD2. The germline V gene encodes CDR1 KGHDR and CDR2 SFDVKD. The V gene end was trimmed by 1 base and the J gene end by 3 bases; junction bases not matched to a gene: 8. This CDR3 has 18 residues. The CDR3 nucleotides are TGTGCCACCAGTGATTTTCGCCCCAGCGGGAGGGTCTACAATGAGCAGTTCTTC. Translated: CATSDFRPSGRVYNEQFF.

The chain has TRBV7-2 and TRBJ1-4; no reliable D call. V lost 3 bases, J lost 1 base, and 6 bases lay in between. Germline values: CDR1 SGHTA, CDR2 FQGNSA. The CDR3 runs to 14 residues. DNA for the CDR3: TGTGCCAGCAGCTTTGGGAGAACTAATGAAAAACTGTTTTTT. It is translated as CASSFGRTNEKLFF.

The chain employs TRBV28 and TRBJ2-1, with 11 bases fitting TRBD2. The CDR3 totals 16 residues. J gave up 4 bases and V 6 bases, and 8 bases lay outside the gene matches. Germline V lookup: CDR1 MDHEN, CDR2 SYDVKM. CDR3 sequence reads: CASRAGTSGFYNEQFF. The CDR3 DNA reads TGTGCCAGCAGAGCCGGGACTAGCGGATTTTACAATGAGCAGTTCTTC.

CDR3 protein: CSVERGSEAFF. The CDR3 region has the DNA TGCAGCGTTGAAAGGGGTTCTGAAGCTTTCTTT. This rearrangement joins TRBV29-1 to TRBJ1-1, with D maybe TRBD1 (5 bases). The germline V gene has CDR1 SQVTM and CDR2 ANQGSEA. This CDR3 has 11 amino acids. Trimming removed 2 bases from V and 6 bases from J, with 7 bases in between. The full variable domain, in which reference TRBV29-1 and TRBJ1-1 provide the parts outside the CDR3, is SAVISQKPSRDICQRGTSLTIQCQVDSQVTMMFWYRQQPGQSLTLIATANQGSEATYESGFVIDKFPISRPNLTFSTLTVSNMSPEDSSIYLCSVERGSEAFFGQGTRLTVV.

This clone was counted many times. One junction end disagrees with the germline gene, perhaps due to a read error. V gene TRBV2 combines with J gene TRBJ2-7; 10 bases align to TRBD2. There are 13 residues in the CDR3. Germline CDR1 SNHLY, CDR2 FYNNEI. The CDR3 sequence: CASSLRWLAGAVF. The CDR3 DNA reads as TGTGCCAGCAGCCTAAGGTGGCTAGCGGGGGCCGTTTTC.

The rearrangement joins TRBV5-8 to TRBJ1-6; TRBD1 might be the D (5 bases). This CDR3 is built from 13 residues. V was cut by 1 base and J by 11 bases, with 10 bases left in between. Germline V gene lookup returns CDR1 SGHTS and CDR2 YDEGEE. The CDR3 bases are TGTGCCAGCAGCTTGTCGGGGGTGGCACCCCTCCACTTT. Amino acids: CASSLSGVAPLHF.

The chain recombines TRBV27 with TRBJ1-3; 7 bases map to TRBD1. Germline values: CDR1 MNHEY, CDR2 SMNVEV (reference sequence). Trimming removed 3 bases from V and 4 bases from J; junction bases left unmatched: 6. CDR3 length: 15 amino acids. As DNA, the CDR3 is TGTGCCAGCAGTTTCACAGGGGTGAGGGGAAACACCATATATTTT. It translates to CASSFTGVRGNTIYF.

The chain has TRBV6-4 and TRBJ1-6, with D perhaps TRBD1 (6 bases). The CDR3 has 14 residues. Trimming left V 3 bases short and J 6 bases short, with 9 bases between. The germline V gene has CDR1 MRHNA and CDR2 SNTAGT. As DNA, the CDR3 is TGTGCCAGCAGTGAATTCAGGGGTAATTCACCCCTCCACTTT. It encodes CASSEFRGNSPLHF.

In DNA, the CDR3 is TGCGCCAGCAGCTTGGAAGGGACAGGGAGTGGCGAAAAACTGTTTTTT. Residues: CASSLEGTGSGEKLFF. This chain links TRBV5-1 with TRBJ1-4; 9 bases agree with TRBD1. Trimming cost V 0 bases and J 8 bases; bases outside gene matches: 8. This CDR3 is 16 amino acids long. The germline CDR1 and CDR2 sequences are SGHRS and YFSETQ.

The chain is built from TRBV28 and TRBJ1-5; tentative D call: TRBD1 (6 bases). The CDR3 extends over 15 amino acids. V gave up 3 bases and J gave up 4 bases, with 13 bases separating them. Germline assignment: CDR1 MDHEN and CDR2 SYDVKM. CDR3 bases: TGTGCCAGCAGTTTGGAAGGGGGTTGGAATCAGCCCCAGCATTTT. Encoded protein: CASSLEGGWNQPQHF.

The V gene is TRBV19, the J gene TRBJ2-6; 7 bases agree with TRBD1. The CDR3 contains 16 residues. V was pared by 5 bases and J by 3 bases, with 7 bases of the junction left unmatched. Per the germline V gene, CDR1 is LNHDA and CDR2 is SQIVND (reference sequence). The CDR3 sequence is CASSDPRDSGANVLTF. In nucleotides, the CDR3 is TGTGCCAGTAGTGACCCTCGGGACAGTGGGGCCAACGTCCTGACTTTC.

The V gene is TRBV27, the J gene TRBJ2-5, with 9 bases that match TRBD2. Germline V gene data show CDR1 as MNHEY and CDR2 as SMNVEV (reference sequence). This CDR3 has 14 amino acids. V shed 5 bases, J shed 7 bases, and the junction held 8 bases outside the gene matches. CDR3 protein: CASSRLAGEGTQYF. The CDR3 region has the DNA TGTGCCAGCAGTCGATTAGCGGGAGAGGGGACCCAGTACTTC.

Details on this clone: Other nucleotide sequences in the sample specify the same CDR3. The chain joins TRBV27 to TRBJ1-6, with 9 bases fitting TRBD1. The CDR3 loop spans 15 amino acids. Germline V gene sequence: CDR1 MNHEY, CDR2 SMNVEV (reference sequence). Germline trimming cut 1 base from V and 9 bases from J; bases unmatched to any gene: 4. As DNA, the CDR3 is TGTGCCAGCAGTTTATACGGGGGACAGGGTTCACCCCTCCACTTT. Its protein product is CASSLYGGQGSPLHF.

The genes are TRBV11-2 and TRBJ2-5, with TRBD2 matching over 9 bases. After removal of 5 bases from V and 3 bases from J, the junction contained 7 bases not matched to a gene. Per germline, CDR1 SGHAT and CDR2 FQNNGV. This CDR3 has 15 amino acids. CDR3 nucleotides: TGTGCCAGCAGCACCAGGACTAGCGCGAAAGAGACCCAGTACTTC. Residues: CASSTRTSAKETQYF.

The chain is built from TRBV9 and TRBJ2-1; 11 nucleotides agree with TRBD2. This CDR3 region has 16 residues. Germline loops: CDR1 SGDLS, CDR2 YYNGEE. The V gene end was trimmed by 3 bases and the J gene end by 9 bases; junction bases not matched to a gene: 11. CDR3 protein: CASSDYGTSGLTEQFF. For the CDR3, the DNA is TGTGCCAGCAGCGATTACGGGACTAGCGGCCTCACTGAGCAGTTCTTC.

This clone was picked up a small number of times. As DNA, the CDR3 is TGTGCCAGCAGCTTTGACTCCTCAAGCTCCTACAATGAGCAGTTCTTC. Translating it yields CASSFDSSSSYNEQFF. The genes are TRBV7-2 and TRBJ2-1; no firm D call. Germline CDR1 SGHTA, CDR2 FQGNSA. The CDR3 is 16 residues long. V lost 3 bases and J lost 0, with 12 bases in between.

This clone was seen only a few times. The genes are TRBV6-5 and TRBJ2-3, with a possible D match to TRBD1 (5 bases). Trimming took off 6 bases at V and 4 bases at J, with 11 bases between the two ends. Germline CDR1 MNHEY, CDR2 SVGAGI. The CDR3 sequence is 13 residues long. CDR3 protein: CASRLQGPDTQYF. CDR3 bases: TGTGCCAGCAGACTCCAGGGTCCAGATACGCAGTATTTT.

CDR3 protein: CASSPQGSGYTF. The CDR3 nucleotides read TGTGCCAGCAGCCCACAGGGGAGTGGCTACACCTTC. The chain is built from TRBV14 and TRBJ1-2; 7 nucleotides agree with TRBD1. The CDR3 covers 12 residues. V dropped 4 bases and J dropped 7; count of bases not matched to a gene: 3. Germline assignment: CDR1 SGHDN and CDR2 FVKESK. Variable domain in full (rest from reference TRBV14 and TRBJ1-2): EAGVTQFPSHSVIEKGQTVTLRCDPISGHDNLYWYRRVMGKEIKFLLHFVKESKQDESGMPNNRFLAERTGGTYSTLKVQPAELEDSGVYFCASSPQGSGYTFGSGTRLTVV.

This clone was detected only a few times. The J gene is TRBJ1-2, the V gene TRBV3-1 (or the pseudogene TRBV3-2); D possibly corresponds to TRBD1 (5 bases). Trimming left V 7 bases short and J 5 bases short, with 17 bases between. CDR1 LGHDT and CDR2 YNNKEL come from the germline V gene (reference sequence). The CDR3 totals 14 residues. The CDR3 loop reads CASTKTGGAYGYTF. In DNA form, the CDR3 reads TGTGCCAGCACTAAAACAGGTGGGGCTTATGGCTACACCTTC.

The rearrangement joins TRBV24-1 to TRBJ2-7, with TRBD1 identical over 7 bases. CDR1 is KGHDR and CDR2 is SFDVKD in the germline V gene. This CDR3 region has 14 residues. The ends lost 8 bases at V and 2 bases at J; junction bases unmatched: 8. CDR3 residues: CATIGTVGTYEQYF. CDR3 nucleotides: TGTGCCACCATCGGGACAGTTGGCACCTACGAGCAGTACTTC.

The CDR3 is CASSARVSLNTEAFF. The CDR3 DNA follows: TGTGCCAGTAGTGCTCGTGTAAGCTTGAACACTGAAGCTTTCTTT. The chain links TRBV19 to TRBJ1-1, with no clear D. This CDR3 is built from 15 residues. Per germline, CDR1 LNHDA and CDR2 SQIVND (reference sequence). Trimming shortened V by 5 bases and J by 0 bases, and 13 bases separated the two germline ends.

The V call is TRBV5-4, the J call TRBJ1-2, with 12 bases aligning to TRBD1. Germline-derived CDR1 and CDR2 are SGHNT and YYREEE (reference sequence). After removal of 3 bases from V and 14 bases from J, the junction contained 11 bases not matched to a gene. This CDR3 spans 14 amino acids. The CDR3 DNA sequence: TGTGCCAGCAGCTCTGGGGGACAGGGGGCTTTGGGAACCTTC. Amino acids: CASSSGGQGALGTF.